The 23 T cell receptor beta chains listed next were all sequenced from one sample in a study of T cells in Graves' hyperthyroidism and ophthalmopathy. Amplified regions were TCR beta CDR3 sequences from RNA transcripts. The HTBI primer set served for first-round RT-PCR of the TCR CDR3. TCRdb independently ran MiXCR on the multiplex PCR reads; one entry per CDR3 protein. The sample holds hundreds of thousands of distinct CDR3 sequences, under 45% seen once. The sample taken for sequencing was blood. The receptors derive from a woman aged 35 to 49 with Graves' hyperthyroidism.

In DNA, the CDR3 is TGTGCCAGCAGTTGGGGGAGCAAGTACGAGCAGTACTTC. It yields the protein CASSWGSKYEQYF. V usage is TRBV2 and J usage is TRBJ2-7, with D perhaps given as TRBD1 or TRBD2 (5 bases each). The germline gives CDR1 SNHLY, CDR2 FYNNEI. The CDR3 runs to 13 residues. Trimming took 5 bases from V and 4 from J, leaving 12 bases between them.

V is TRBV5-1 and J is TRBJ2-5; 8 positions agree with TRBD1. Germline CDR1 SGHRS, CDR2 YFSETQ. This CDR3 has 15 residues. V dropped 4 bases and J dropped 5; count of bases not matched to a gene: 10. The CDR3 region has the DNA TGCGCCAGCAGCGAACAGGGGGGTAGATCGGAGACCCAGTACTTC. This encodes CASSEQGGRSETQYF.

This chain uses TRBV7-6 with TRBJ2-7; D is perhaps TRBD1 (6 bases). The CDR3 loop spans 15 amino acids. The germline CDR1 and CDR2 sequences are SGHVS and FNYEAQ. V lost 3 bases, J lost 2 bases, and 14 bases lay in between. The CDR3 loop reads CASSLLTGSAYEQYF. The DNA for the CDR3 is TGTGCCAGCAGCTTGTTGACAGGTTCAGCCTACGAGCAGTACTTC.

The chain recombines TRBV5-1 with TRBJ1-1, with 7 bases fitting TRBD1. V was clipped by 6 bases and J by 0 bases; unmatched bases: 11. Germline V gene data show CDR1 as SGHRS and CDR2 as YFSETQ. The length of the CDR3 is 16 residues. The CDR3: CASTSARQGLNTEAFF. The CDR3, as DNA: TGCGCCAGCACGAGCGCACGACAGGGATTGAACACTGAAGCTTTCTTT.

A word on this clonotype: This may be a read error, as it is one base from a much larger clone. The CDR3, as DNA: TGTGCCAGCAGCGTACACGGGACACAGAACACCGGGGAGCTGGTTTTT. It is translated as CASSVHGTQNTGELVF. The chain couples TRBV7-3 to TRBJ2-2, with D possibly TRBD1 on 6 matching bases. The CDR3 spans 16 residues. Germline V CDR1 and CDR2: SGHTA, FQGTGA. Looking up the rest from reference TRBV7-3 and TRBJ2-2 gives the full variable domain: GAGVSQTPSNKVTEKGKYVELRCDPISGHTALYWYRQSLGQGPEFLIYFQGTGAADDSGLPNDRFFAVRPEGSVSTLKIQRTERGDSAVYLCASSVHGTQNTGELVFGEGSRLTVL.

This clonotype was recorded at least ten times. The rearrangement links TRBV7-2 to TRBJ2-7; D is unresolved. V lost 1 base and J lost 3, with 7 bases in between. This CDR3 spans 13 amino acids. CDR1 is SGHTA, CDR2 FQGNSA, per germline. DNA for the CDR3: TGTGCCAGCAGCTTAGTTGGTATCTACGAGCAGTACTTC. Residues: CASSLVGIYEQYF. Based on the CDR3 plus reference TRBV7-2 and TRBJ2-7, the full variable domain is GAGVSQSPSNKVTEKGKDVELRCDPISGHTALYWYRQSLGQGLEFLIYFQGNSAPDKSGLPSDRFSAERTGGSVSTLTIQRTQQEDSAVYLCASSLVGIYEQYFGPGTRLTVT.

There are many counts of this clonotype. The V gene is TRBV6-5, the J gene TRBJ2-5; D is unclear. V lost 6 bases to trimming and J lost 1 base, with 9 bases between them. The germline gives CDR1 MNHEY, CDR2 SVGAGI. The CDR3 is made up of 13 amino acids. This CDR3 is CASRKGGQETQYF. The CDR3 DNA reads as TGTGCCAGCAGGAAGGGCGGCCAAGAGACCCAGTACTTC.

This CDR3 is CASSHSGLREAFF. As DNA, the CDR3 is TGTGCCAGCAGTCATTCGGGACTGCGCGAAGCTTTCTTT. This chain uses TRBV12-3 or TRBV12-4 with TRBJ1-1; D possibly corresponds to TRBD1 (5 bases). Trimming pared 5 bases from V and 8 bases from J, leaving 15 bases between. This CDR3 spans 13 amino acids.

This sequence joins TRBV7-9 and TRBJ2-7; TRBD1 matches 7 bases. Germline assignment: CDR1 SEHNR and CDR2 FQNEAQ (reference sequence). The CDR3 is made up of 15 amino acids. V lost 5 bases and J lost 1; bases outside the gene matches: 8. The CDR3 reads CASSPTGNGSYEQYF. The DNA for the CDR3 is TGTGCCAGCAGCCCGACAGGGAATGGGTCCTACGAGCAGTACTTC.

The chain couples TRBV12-3 or TRBV12-4 to TRBJ1-1; D is perhaps TRBD1 (5 bases). The CDR3 extends over 14 amino acids. V lost 7 bases and J 5 bases, leaving 17 bases between the germline ends. CDR3 sequence (DNA): TGTGCCAGCACCGTGACAGCTGGGGTTACTGAAGCTTTCTTT. Amino acids: CASTVTAGVTEAFF.

This clonotype was seen more than once but under ten times. V gene TRBV20-1 combines with J gene TRBJ1-5; no clear D. The CDR3 is 16 residues long. V was clipped by 0 bases and J by 7 bases, with 19 bases between them. Germline V gene data show CDR1 as DFQATT and CDR2 as SNEGSKA (reference sequence). DNA for the CDR3: TGCAGTGCTAGAGACCAGAACACCCCGGCGTACCAGCCCCAGCATTTT. Translated, it gives CSARDQNTPAYQPQHF.

V gene TRBV14 combines with J gene TRBJ2-7, with D perhaps TRBD2 (6 bases). V shed 1 base and J shed 7 bases, with 14 bases lying between them. CDR1 SGHDN and CDR2 FVKESK come from the germline V gene. The CDR3 totals 14 residues. CDR3 bases: TGTGCCAGCAGCCAAGCGGGTCCGGGGGATGAGCAGTACTTC. Translated, it gives CASSQAGPGDEQYF.

The chain uses TRBV19 and TRBJ2-3; TRBD1 matches 7 bases. Germline V gene sequence: CDR1 LNHDA, CDR2 SQIVND (reference sequence). This CDR3 comprises 14 residues. V gave up 4 bases and J gave up 1 base; unmatched junction bases: 2. The CDR3 nucleotides are TGTGCCAGTAGTAACAGGGGAGGCACAGATACGCAGTATTTT. This translates into CASSNRGGTDTQYF.

At least ten counts were recorded for this clonotype. CDR3 in amino acids: CASRSPGAEAFF. CDR3 sequence (DNA): TGTGCCAGCAGGTCTCCGGGCGCTGAAGCTTTCTTT. The genes are TRBV6-5 and TRBJ1-1; D remains unclear. This CDR3 comprises 12 residues. Looked up from germline, CDR1 is MNHEY and CDR2 is SVGAGI. Trimming left V 6 bases short and J 6 bases short, with 11 bases between.

Details on this clonotype: Since a much larger clone is just one base distant, this may be a read error. Lacking the conserved final phenylalanine or tryptophan, this CDR3 likely reflects a read error. This sequence joins TRBV2 and TRBJ2-2, with a possible D match to TRBD2 (6 bases). Trimming removed 7 bases at V and 5 bases at J, with 17 bases between. CDR3 length equals 15 residues. Germline V gene lookup returns CDR1 SNHLY and CDR2 FYNNEI. CDR3 region: CASTPGATTTGELFL. The CDR3 nucleotides read TGTGCCAGCACCCCGGGAGCCACGACGACCGGGGAGCTGTTTTTG.

This clonotype was observed a few times. This chain links TRBV4-2 with TRBJ1-6; no clear D gene. This CDR3 is built from 16 residues. V was clipped by 1 base and J by 3 bases, with 10 bases between them. Germline V gene sequence: CDR1 LGHNA, CDR2 YNFKEQ. CDR3 protein: CASSQGKSHYNSPLHF. CDR3 nucleotide sequence: TGTGCCAGCAGCCAAGGGAAGAGCCACTATAATTCACCCCTCCACTTT.

This clonotype was detected only a few times. The chain joins TRBV7-2 to TRBJ1-3; tentatively, D is TRBD1 (5 bases). Looked up from germline, CDR1 is SGHTA and CDR2 is FQGNSA. This CDR3 contains 17 residues. The V gene lost 5 bases and the J gene lost 1 base, with 18 bases spanning the gap. CDR3 residues: CASSQDPRGNSGNTIYF. The CDR3, as DNA: TGTGCCAGCAGCCAAGATCCTAGGGGAAATTCTGGAAACACCATATATTTT.

This clonotype was detected many times. This chain connects TRBV29-1 to TRBJ2-7; 9 bases are shared with TRBD2. Per the germline V gene, CDR1 is SQVTM and CDR2 is ANQGSEA. The V segment lost 4 bases and the J segment 1 base; nucleotides outside the gene matches: 2. The CDR3 has 13 residues. The CDR3 region is CSVVLAGSYEQYF. As DNA, the CDR3 is TGCAGCGTTGTCCTAGCGGGGTCCTACGAGCAGTACTTC.

V usage is TRBV24-1 and J usage is TRBJ2-5, with a possible D match to TRBD1 (5 bases). The V gene lost 8 bases and the J gene lost 0 bases, with 9 bases spanning the gap. From germline, CDR1 is KGHDR and CDR2 SFDVKD. There are 13 residues in the CDR3. CDR3 loop: CATMDTNQETQYF. In DNA, the CDR3 is TGTGCCACCATGGACACCAACCAAGAGACCCAGTACTTC.

A word on this clonotype: Germline and junction disagree at one end, which may indicate a read error. The chain couples TRBV6-2 or TRBV6-3 to TRBJ1-2, with D perhaps TRBD1 (5 bases). This CDR3 region has 15 residues. CDR1 and CDR2 from the germline V gene are MNHEY and SVGEGT. The CDR3 region has the DNA TGTACCAGCAGTTACTACGCGGGACCTAACTATGGCTACACCTTC. It translates to CTSSYYAGPNYGYTF.

The chain uses TRBV20-1 and TRBJ2-1; TRBD2 matches 8 bases. V shed 0 bases, J shed 4 bases, and the junction held 2 bases outside the gene matches. CDR1 and CDR2 (germline): DFQATT, SNEGSKA (reference sequence). The CDR3 is 14 amino acids. CDR3 in amino acids: CSARDSGSYNEQFF. CDR3 in DNA: TGCAGTGCTAGAGACAGCGGGAGTTACAATGAGCAGTTCTTC.

The chain links TRBV12-3 or TRBV12-4 to TRBJ1-4; 7 bases map to TRBD1. This CDR3 comprises 15 residues. Unmatched junction bases numbered 7, after V lost 4 bases and J lost 5 bases. The DNA for the CDR3 is TGTGCCAGCAGTTACTTGGGACAGCAGAATGAAAAACTGTTTTTT. Encoded protein: CASSYLGQQNEKLFF.

This clonotype was observed many times. The rearrangement joins TRBV12-3 or TRBV12-4 to TRBJ1-1; D gene ambiguous. Trimming took 7 bases from V and 1 from J, leaving 10 bases between them. This CDR3 comprises 13 residues. The CDR3 region has the DNA TGTGCCAGCACAGTGACGGAGAACACTGAAGCTTTCTTT. Translated, it gives CASTVTENTEAFF.